This T cell receptor beta chain originates from a study of T cell responses to AZD1222 COVID-19 vaccine. Germline trimming cut 2 bases from V and 2 bases from J; bases unmatched to any gene: 6. The CDR3 length is 15 residues. CDR1 is SGDLS, CDR2 YYNGEE, per germline. This table comes from immunoSEQ multiplex PCR, and its TCRdb copy is limited to in-frame clones, with some not included. The table lists fewer than 150,000 clones, 70% to 90% of them singletons. The input for sequencing was peripheral blood, taken 28 days after the second AZD1222 dose. The sequence was collected from an adult who received the AZD1222 COVID-19 vaccine. The chain joins TRBV9 to TRBJ2-5, with 7 positions matching TRBD2. CDR3 in amino acids: CASSVGGVLQETQYF. The CDR3 DNA reads as TGTGCCAGCAGCGTGGGGGGGGTCTTACAAGAGACCCAGTACTTC.